This T cell receptor beta chain was found in a study of CD8 T cells in Susac syndrome. Study-level background: The Susac syndrome patients were therapy-naive, on corticosteroids, or on intravenous immunoglobulin alone at blood draw.

The authors negatively isolated CD8+ and CD4+ T cells and FACS-enriched TEMRA cells. Study-level results: The relatively small number of individuals in the TCR sequencing and HLA analysis was acknowledged by the study.

With regard to this clonotype: What it binds is not known.

The RNA input was about 0.5 to 1 ug, and it was reverse transcribed with random hexamers. Amplification of TCR beta CDR3 used immunoSEQ multiplex PCR across 54 Vbeta and 13 Jbeta. TCRdb redid the calling of the immunoSEQ multiplex PCR reads with MiXCR, one entry per CDR3 protein. In the table there are more than 150,000 distinct CDR3 sequences, 95% of which are singletons. The source is a human donor with Susac syndrome. Sequencing used CD8+ T cells from PBMCs.

CDR3: CASASANTEAFF. Here the CDR3 DNA reads TGTGCCAGCGCGTCGGCTAACACTGAAGCTTTCTTT. The chain combines TRBV6-5 with TRBJ1-1; no definite D call. The CDR3 covers 12 residues. CDR1 is MNHEY, CDR2 SVGAGI, per germline. V dropped 8 bases and J dropped 2 bases, with 9 bases sitting between them.